These T cell receptor beta chains were read from a single sample in a study of cytomegalovirus exposure and HLA in healthy donors. Repertoires were generated with immunoSEQ multiplex PCR, while TCRdb's copy carries only in-frame clones and drops some. This repertoire comprises around 50,000 clones; its ten largest clones make up about 2.5%. The sample consisted of PBMCs. Every receptor here comes from a female donor in good health and CMV-seronegative. The CDR3 runs from the conserved cysteine through the conserved F or W. The D gene is left open where the match is weak.

TRBJ1-5 TRBD1 TRBV7-9 CASSSQGAGQPQHF TGTGCCAGCAGCTCACAGGGGGCGGGGCAGCCCCAGCATTTT
TRBJ2-2 . TRBV4-3 CASSQSSGIGGELFF TGCGCCAGCAGCCAATCTTCAGGGATCGGAGGGGAGCTGTTTTTT
TRBJ1-1 . TRBV6-5 CASSETMNTEAFF TGTGCCAGCAGCGAGACAATGAACACTGAAGCTTTCTTT
TRBJ1-5 . TRBV9 CASSVDTDQPQHF TGTGCCAGCAGCGTTGACACGGATCAGCCCCAGCATTTT
TRBJ2-3 . TRBV5-1 CASSLSTTDTQYF TGCGCCAGCAGCTTGAGCACTACAGATACGCAGTATTTT
TRBJ1-2 . TRBV2 CASSEDYYGYTF TGTGCCAGCAGTGAAGACTATTATGGCTACACCTTC
TRBJ1-5 TRBD1 TRBV10-3 CAIRGTADSNQPQHF TGTGCCATCAGGGGGACAGCCGATAGCAATCAGCCCCAGCATTTT
TRBJ2-7 TRBD1 TRBV5-1 CASSLVGGQDAYEQYF TGCGCCAGCAGCTTGGTTGGGGGACAGGACGCCTACGAGCAGTACTTC
TRBJ2-7 . TRBV11-2 CASSLVTGGNYEQYF TGTGCCAGCAGCTTAGTGACCGGCGGGAACTACGAGCAGTACTTC
TRBJ1-5 . TRBV30 CAWSDPRGRRQPQHF TGTGCCTGGAGCGACCCGAGAGGAAGAAGACAGCCCCAGCATTTT
TRBJ1-1 TRBD1 TRBV27 CASSARTGGTEAFF TGTGCCAGCAGTGCTAGGACAGGGGGCACTGAAGCTTTCTTT
TRBJ1-1 TRBD1 TRBV19 CASRGQGVTEAFF TGTGCCAGTAGGGGACAGGGGGTCACTGAAGCTTTCTTT
TRBJ2-2 . TRBV19 CASSAGTGELFF TGTGCCAGTAGTGCGGGCACCGGGGAGCTGTTTTTT
TRBJ2-7 TRBD1 TRBV5-1 CASSFGPGQVYEQYF TGCGCCAGCAGCTTCGGCCCGGGACAGGTATACGAGCAGTACTTC
TRBJ1-2 . TRBV20-1 CSARGSYGYTF TGCAGTGCTAGAGGTAGCTATGGCTACACCTTC
TRBJ1-1 . TRBV4-1 CASSQEGRSGDTEAFF TGCGCCAGCAGCCAAGAAGGAAGATCCGGGGACACTGAAGCTTTCTTT
TRBJ1-2 . TRBV30 CASAGPEGRGYTF TGTGCCAGCGCCGGGCCCGAGGGCCGTGGCTACACCTTC
TRBJ2-7 TRBD2 TRBV18 CASSRGTSASYEQYF TGTGCCAGCTCACGGGGGACTAGCGCTTCCTACGAGCAGTACTTC
TRBJ1-1 . TRBV2 CASSGVSEETEAFF TGTGCCAGCAGTGGCGTTAGTGAGGAAACTGAAGCTTTCTTT
TRBJ2-6 . TRBV5-1 CASSLAPFSGGGGANVLTF TGCGCCAGCAGCTTGGCACCCTTCTCTGGGGGCGGTGGGGCCAACGTCCTGACTTTC
TRBJ2-3 TRBD2 TRBV4-3 CASSQGPVGAGAITDTQYF TGCGCCAGCAGCCAAGGACCTGTAGGAGCGGGGGCTATCACAGATACGCAGTATTTT
TRBJ2-1 TRBD2 TRBV9 CASSVLAGVKEQFF TGTGCCAGCAGCGTCTTAGCGGGAGTAAAGGAGCAGTTCTTC
TRBJ1-1 . TRBV19 CASSISGPEAFF TGTGCCAGTAGTATAAGCGGACCTGAAGCTTTCTTT
TRBJ2-5 . TRBV18 CASSLYGQQETQYF TGTGCCAGCTCACTCTACGGACAGCAAGAGACCCAGTACTTC
TRBJ1-2 . TRBV6-5 CASSYSMGGALYTF TGTGCCAGCAGTTACTCGATGGGGGGGGCCCTCTACACCTTC
TRBJ2-7 . TRBV15 CATSRESGVYEQYF TGTGCCACCAGCAGAGAGAGCGGAGTCTACGAGCAGTACTTC
TRBJ2-3 . TRBV20-1 CSAARGDTQYF TGCAGTGCGGCGCGAGGAGATACGCAGTATTTT
TRBJ2-7 TRBD1 TRBV11-2 CASSGLRDSFYEQYF TGTGCCAGCAGCGGCCTCAGGGACAGCTTCTACGAGCAGTACTTC
TRBJ1-5 . TRBV7-2 CASSLVATQPQHF TGTGCCAGCAGCTTAGTGGCAACTCAGCCCCAGCATTTT
TRBJ1-3 TRBD1 TRBV18 CASSPTDRDNTIYF TGTGCCAGCTCACCAACAGACAGGGATAACACCATATATTTT
TRBJ1-3 TRBD1 TRBV5-1 CASSFQGDGNTIYF TGCGCCAGCAGCTTTCAGGGGGACGGAAACACCATATATTTT
TRBJ2-2 TRBD1 TRBV13 CASSLIPDRGRYTGELFF TGTGCCAGCAGCTTAATTCCGGACAGGGGGCGTTACACCGGGGAGCTGTTTTTT
TRBJ2-7 TRBD2 TRBV12-5 CASGPSGSRFSYEQYF TGTGCTAGTGGCCCAAGCGGGAGTCGATTCTCCTACGAGCAGTACTTC
TRBJ1-5 . TRBV5-1 CASSPLPQGPRDQPQHF TGCGCCAGCAGCCCCTTACCCCAGGGCCCACGGGATCAGCCCCAGCATTTT
TRBJ1-2 TRBD1 TRBV19 CASSTTGEWAGYTF TGTGCCAGTAGTACTACAGGGGAGTGGGCTGGCTACACCTTC
TRBJ1-4 TRBD1 TRBV4-3 CASSPGQSNEKLFF TGCGCCAGCAGCCCGGGACAGTCTAATGAAAAACTGTTTTTT
TRBJ1-2 TRBD1 TRBV13 CASSPRSDGTVPYGYTF TGTGCCAGCAGCCCACGCAGCGATGGGACAGTCCCTTATGGCTACACCTTC
TRBJ1-2 . TRBV27 CASSFGGNYGYTF TGTGCCAGCAGTTTCGGGGGAAACTATGGCTACACCTTC
TRBJ1-1 . TRBV5-6 CASRLGMNTEAFF TGTGCCAGCAGACTAGGAATGAACACTGAAGCTTTCTTT
TRBJ2-5 TRBD2 TRBV9 CASSVGGPGSGGSIETQYF TGTGCCAGCAGCGTAGGGGGCCCCGGGTCGGGAGGGAGCATCGAGACCCAGTACTTC
TRBJ1-6 . TRBV4-3 CASSPQDGKGNSPLHF TGCGCCAGCAGCCCGCAAGACGGGAAGGGAAATTCACCCCTCCACTTT
TRBJ2-5 TRBD2 TRBV5-6 CASSGGLAGVQETQYF TGTGCCAGCAGCGGGGGACTAGCGGGGGTCCAAGAGACCCAGTACTTC
TRBJ1-2 . TRBV6-5 CASSYSLHYGYGYTF TGTGCCAGCAGTTATTCACTTCATTACGGCTATGGCTACACCTTC
TRBJ2-1 TRBD2 TRBV4-3 CASSQESLAGVYNEQFF TGCGCCAGCAGCCAAGAGAGCCTAGCGGGGGTTTACAATGAGCAGTTCTTC